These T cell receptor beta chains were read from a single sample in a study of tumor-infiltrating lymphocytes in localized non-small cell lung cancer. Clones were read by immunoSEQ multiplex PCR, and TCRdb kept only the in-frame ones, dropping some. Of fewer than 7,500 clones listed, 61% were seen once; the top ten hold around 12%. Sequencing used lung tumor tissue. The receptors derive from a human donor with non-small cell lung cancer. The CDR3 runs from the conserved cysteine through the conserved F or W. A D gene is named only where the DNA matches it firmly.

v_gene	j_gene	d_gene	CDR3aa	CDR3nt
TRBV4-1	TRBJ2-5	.	CASTQTPRQEGETQYF	TGCGCCAGCACCCAAACCCCGAGACAGGAGGGGGAGACCCAGTACTTC
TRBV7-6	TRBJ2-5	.	CASRGETQYF	TGTGCCAGCAGAGGAGAGACCCAGTACTTC
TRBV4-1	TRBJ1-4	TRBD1	CASSQEFSQGQTFGEKLFF	TGCGCCAGCAGCCAAGAGTTCTCTCAGGGACAGACCTTTGGCGAAAAACTGTTTTTT
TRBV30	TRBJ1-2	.	CAWRAGGAGYTF	TGTGCCTGGAGGGCGGGGGGCGCGGGCTACACCTTC
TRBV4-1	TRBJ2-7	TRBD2	CASSQEPSGLGEQYF	TGCGCCAGCAGCCAAGAGCCTAGCGGCCTTGGCGAGCAGTACTTC
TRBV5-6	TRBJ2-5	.	CASSRPTGYFYETQYF	TGTGCCAGCAGCCGCCCCACAGGTTACTTTTACGAGACCCAGTACTTC
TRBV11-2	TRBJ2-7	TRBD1	CASSLRQGAGEQYF	TGTGCCAGCAGCTTACGACAGGGGGCCGGCGAGCAGTACTTC
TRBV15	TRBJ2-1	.	CATSRASNEQFF	TGTGCCACCAGCAGAGCGTCAAATGAGCAGTTCTTC
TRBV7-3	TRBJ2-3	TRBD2	CASSLNPGGMDTQYF	TGTGCCAGCAGCTTAAATCCGGGAGGAATGGATACGCAGTATTTT
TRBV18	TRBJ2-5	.	CASSPPSVQETQYF	TGTGCCAGCTCACCACCGTCAGTCCAAGAGACCCAGTACTTC
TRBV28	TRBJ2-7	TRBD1	CASSKPDRVYEQYF	TGTGCCAGCAGCAAGCCCGACAGGGTCTACGAGCAGTACTTC